Each of the 10 T cell receptor beta chains below was sequenced from the same sample in a study of cytomegalovirus exposure and HLA in healthy donors (dated 2017 in TCRdb). The library was made by the immunoSEQ multiplex PCR assay. The multiplex PCR relied on a mix of 60 forward primers for TCR Vbeta segments and 13 reverse primers for TCR Jbeta segments. Imported from immuneACCESS, the table was reduced by TCRdb to in-frame sequences with V and J called. These copies leave out some clones; in studies compared against another copy, an unresolved V gene accounts for under half, and the cause of the remainder is not known. Within this sample are 110,000 to 150,000 clones, with roughly 79% of them counted one time only. 1.9% of the sample lies in the top ten. Sequences were obtained from PBMCs. These receptors were collected from a woman between 40 and 55 years old in good health and CMV-seronegative.

V is TRBV4-2 and J is TRBJ1-1; 7 nucleotides align to TRBD1. The CDR3 runs to 16 residues. V lost 3 bases and J lost 3; bases outside the gene matches: 10. CDR1 is LGHNA, CDR2 YNFKEQ, per germline. CDR3 sequence reads: CASSHGQVNRDTEAFF. The CDR3 DNA follows: TGTGCCAGCAGCCACGGACAGGTTAATAGGGACACTGAAGCTTTCTTT.

The chain links TRBV7-2 to TRBJ1-5; the match to TRBD1 covers 7 bases. This CDR3 has 16 residues. Germline loops: CDR1 SGHTA, CDR2 FQGNSA. Trimming took 8 bases from V and 1 from J; bases not matched to a gene: 11. The CDR3 coding sequence is TGTGCCAGCGCTCCCGCAGGGGGATGGAGCAATCAGCCCCAGCATTTT. It translates to CASAPAGGWSNQPQHF.

This sequence joins TRBV5-4 and TRBJ2-1, with TRBD2 identical over 9 bases. With V trimmed by 1 base and J by 8 bases, 10 bases remained unmatched. The CDR3 spans 16 residues. CDR1 SGHNT and CDR2 YYREEE come from the germline V gene (reference sequence). The CDR3 region has the DNA TGTGCCAGCAGCTTGATTGATAGCGGGAGTGTCCATGAGCAGTTCTTC. Protein sequence: CASSLIDSGSVHEQFF.

V usage is TRBV6-5 and J usage is TRBJ2-7; TRBD2 is a possible D gene (6 bases). Germline assignment: CDR1 MNHEY and CDR2 SVGAGI. The CDR3 runs 14 residues. Trimming cost V 5 bases and J 1 base, with 12 bases left between them. CDR3 amino acids: CASSGGAGSYEQYF. For the CDR3, the DNA is TGTGCCAGCAGTGGCGGGGCCGGTTCCTACGAGCAGTACTTC.

V and J are TRBV28 and TRBJ2-4; TRBD1 agrees at 10 bases. V lost 9 bases and J lost 9; bases outside the gene matches: 17. This CDR3 has 16 residues. Germline CDR1 is MDHEN and CDR2 is SYDVKM. This chain's CDR3 is CARSSSGDRGWGIQYF. The DNA for the CDR3 is TGTGCCAGAAGCTCAAGTGGGGACAGGGGCTGGGGCATTCAGTACTTC.

The rearrangement links TRBV28 to TRBJ1-2; maybe TRBD1 (5 bases). The CDR3 runs to 13 residues. V was pared by 8 bases and J by 8 bases, with 18 bases between. From germline, CDR1 is MDHEN and CDR2 SYDVKM. The CDR3 spells CASVAGGARGYTF. The CDR3 DNA sequence: TGTGCCAGCGTTGCGGGAGGGGCGCGGGGCTACACCTTC.

This clone was picked up a small number of times. V is TRBV7-9 and J is TRBJ2-7; TRBD1 matches 7 bases. V lost 6 bases to trimming and J lost 6 bases; unmatched junction nucleotides: 14. The CDR3 is made up of 15 amino acids. CDR1 SEHNR and CDR2 FQNEAQ come from the germline V gene (reference sequence). The DNA for the CDR3 is TGTGCCAGCAGTCTACGAAGGGACAGATCGTCCGAGCAGTACTTC. It is translated as CASSLRRDRSSEQYF.

This clone was observed a few times. This chain's CDR3 is CASSTSGISNEQFF. In nucleotides, the CDR3 is TGTGCCAGTAGTACTAGCGGGATCTCCAATGAGCAGTTCTTC. This rearrangement joins TRBV19 to TRBJ2-1; 9 nucleotides agree with TRBD2. V shed 4 bases, J shed 6 bases, and the junction held 4 bases outside the gene matches. Germline CDR1 LNHDA, CDR2 SQIVND (reference sequence). CDR3 length: 14 residues.

This chain uses TRBV4-2 with TRBJ2-5; the D gene is possibly TRBD2 (5 bases). The V gene lost 0 bases and the J gene lost 3 bases, with 11 bases spanning the gap. CDR1 LGHNA and CDR2 YNFKEQ come from the germline V gene. The CDR3 consists of 15 residues. CDR3 protein: CASSQDQAGKETQYF. The CDR3 DNA is TGTGCCAGCAGCCAAGATCAGGCGGGCAAAGAGACCCAGTACTTC.

The chain combines TRBV7-8 with TRBJ1-2, with TRBD1 matching over 7 bases. The CDR3 length is 17 residues. After removal of 5 bases from V and 0 bases from J, the junction contained 12 bases not matched to a gene. Germline V CDR1 and CDR2: SGHVS, FQNEAQ. CDR3: CASSDRQGKLANYGYTF. In DNA, the CDR3 is TGTGCCAGCAGCGATCGACAGGGCAAATTAGCTAACTATGGCTACACCTTC. Full variable domain (missing parts from reference TRBV7-8 and TRBJ1-2): GAGVSQSPRYKVAKRGQDVALRCDPISGHVSLFWYQQALGQGPEFLTYFQNEAQLDKSGLPSDRFFAERPEGSVSTLKIQRTQQEDSAVYLCASSDRQGKLANYGYTFGSGTRLTVV.